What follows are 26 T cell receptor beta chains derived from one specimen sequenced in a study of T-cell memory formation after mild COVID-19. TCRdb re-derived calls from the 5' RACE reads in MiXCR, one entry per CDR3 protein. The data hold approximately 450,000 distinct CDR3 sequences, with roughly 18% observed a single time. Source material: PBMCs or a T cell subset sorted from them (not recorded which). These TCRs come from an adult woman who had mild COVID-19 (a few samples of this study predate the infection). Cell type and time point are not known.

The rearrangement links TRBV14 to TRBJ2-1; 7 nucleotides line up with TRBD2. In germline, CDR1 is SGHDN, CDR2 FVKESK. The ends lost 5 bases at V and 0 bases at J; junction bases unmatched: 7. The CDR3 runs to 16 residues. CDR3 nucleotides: TGTGCCAGCAGCAGAAAAGCGGGGAGCTCCTACAATGAGCAGTTCTTC. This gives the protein CASSRKAGSSYNEQFF.

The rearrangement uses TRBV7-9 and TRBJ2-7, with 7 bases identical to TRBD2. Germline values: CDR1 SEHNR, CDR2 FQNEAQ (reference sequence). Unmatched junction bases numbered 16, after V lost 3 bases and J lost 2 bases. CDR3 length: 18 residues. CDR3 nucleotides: TGTGCCAGCAGCTTCCAAGGGGTGGCTAGCGGTGCGACCTACGAGCAGTACTTC. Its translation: CASSFQGVASGATYEQYF.

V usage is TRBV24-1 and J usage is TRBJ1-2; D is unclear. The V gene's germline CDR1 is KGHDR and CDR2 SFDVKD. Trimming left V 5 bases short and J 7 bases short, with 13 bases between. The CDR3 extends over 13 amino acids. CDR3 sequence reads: CATSVSGGGGYTF. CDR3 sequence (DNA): TGTGCCACCAGTGTTTCGGGAGGTGGTGGCTACACCTTC.

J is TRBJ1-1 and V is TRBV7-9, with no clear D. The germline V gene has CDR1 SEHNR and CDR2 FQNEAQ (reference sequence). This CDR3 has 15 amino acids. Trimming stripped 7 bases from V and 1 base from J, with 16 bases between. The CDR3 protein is CASTPAGRRNTEAFF. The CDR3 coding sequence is TGTGCCAGCACCCCCGCCGGGAGGAGGAACACTGAAGCTTTCTTT.

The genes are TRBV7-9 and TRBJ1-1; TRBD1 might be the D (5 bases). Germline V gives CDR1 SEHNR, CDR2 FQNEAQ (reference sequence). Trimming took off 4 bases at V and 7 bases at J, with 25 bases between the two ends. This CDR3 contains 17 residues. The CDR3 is CASSSKQTPRGWGEAFF. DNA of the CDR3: TGTGCCAGCAGCTCAAAACAGACACCAAGGGGATGGGGTGAAGCTTTCTTT.

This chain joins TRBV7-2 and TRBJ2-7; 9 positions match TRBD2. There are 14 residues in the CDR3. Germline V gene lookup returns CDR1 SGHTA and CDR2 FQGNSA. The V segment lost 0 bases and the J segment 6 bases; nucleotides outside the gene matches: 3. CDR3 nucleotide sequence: TGTGCCAGCAGCTTAGCATTAGCGGGGGCCGAGCAGTACTTC. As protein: CASSLALAGAEQYF. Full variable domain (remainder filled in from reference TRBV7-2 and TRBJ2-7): GAGVSQSPSNKVTEKGKDVELRCDPISGHTALYWYRQSLGQGLEFLIYFQGNSAPDKSGLPSDRFSAERTGGSVSTLTIQRTQQEDSAVYLCASSLALAGAEQYFGPGTRLTVT.

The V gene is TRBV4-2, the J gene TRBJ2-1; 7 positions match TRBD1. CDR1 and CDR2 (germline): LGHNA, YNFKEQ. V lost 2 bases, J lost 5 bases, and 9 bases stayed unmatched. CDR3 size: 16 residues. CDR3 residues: CASSQLTGSSNNEQFF. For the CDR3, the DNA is TGTGCCAGCAGCCAACTGACAGGGTCTTCCAACAATGAGCAGTTCTTC.

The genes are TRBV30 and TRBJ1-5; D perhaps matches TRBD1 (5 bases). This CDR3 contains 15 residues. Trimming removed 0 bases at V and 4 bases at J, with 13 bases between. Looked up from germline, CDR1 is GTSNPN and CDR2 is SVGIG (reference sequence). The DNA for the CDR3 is TGTGCCTGGAGTGTACACAGGCAGACTAATCAGCCCCAGCATTTT. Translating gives CAWSVHRQTNQPQHF.

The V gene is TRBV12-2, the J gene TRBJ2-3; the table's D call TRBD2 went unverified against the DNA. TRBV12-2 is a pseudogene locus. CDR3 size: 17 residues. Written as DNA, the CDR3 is TGTGCAAGTCGCTTAGCGCATTCTAGCGGGGTTACAGATACGCAGTATTTT. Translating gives CASRLAHSSGVTDTQYF.

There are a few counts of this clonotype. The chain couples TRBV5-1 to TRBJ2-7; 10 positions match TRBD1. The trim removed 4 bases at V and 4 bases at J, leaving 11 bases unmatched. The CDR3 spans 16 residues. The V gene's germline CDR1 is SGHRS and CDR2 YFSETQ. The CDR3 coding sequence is TGCGCCAGCAGCCCCGGCGACAGGGGGCTAAGATACGAGCAGTACTTC. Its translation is CASSPGDRGLRYEQYF.

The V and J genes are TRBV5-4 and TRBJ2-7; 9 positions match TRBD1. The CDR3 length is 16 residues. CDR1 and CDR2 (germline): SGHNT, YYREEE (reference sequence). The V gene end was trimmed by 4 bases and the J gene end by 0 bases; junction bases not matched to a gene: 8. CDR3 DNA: TGTGCCAGCAGCAAAACAGGGGGCCTCAGCTCCTACGAGCAGTACTTC. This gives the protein CASSKTGGLSSYEQYF.

CDR3 protein: CASTHGTGLDTQYF. The DNA of the CDR3 is TGTGCCAGCACCCACGGGACAGGTCTGGATACGCAGTATTTT. The rearrangement joins TRBV27 to TRBJ2-3, with 8 bases lining up with TRBD1. This CDR3 contains 14 residues. In germline, CDR1 is MNHEY, CDR2 SMNVEV (reference sequence). V was pared by 7 bases and J by 6 bases, with 9 bases of the junction left unmatched.

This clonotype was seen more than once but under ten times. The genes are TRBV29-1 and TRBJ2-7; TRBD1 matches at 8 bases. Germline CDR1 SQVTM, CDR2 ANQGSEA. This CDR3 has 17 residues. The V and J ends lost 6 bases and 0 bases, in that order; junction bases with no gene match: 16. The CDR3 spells CSVETPGDRWLSYEQYF. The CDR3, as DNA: TGCAGCGTCGAAACCCCAGGGGACAGGTGGCTCTCCTACGAGCAGTACTTC.

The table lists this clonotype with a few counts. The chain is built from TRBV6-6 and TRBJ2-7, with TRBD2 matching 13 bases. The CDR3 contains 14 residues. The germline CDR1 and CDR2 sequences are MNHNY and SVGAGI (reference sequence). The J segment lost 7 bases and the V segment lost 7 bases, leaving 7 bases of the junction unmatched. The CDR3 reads CASIAGLAGNEQYF. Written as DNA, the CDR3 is TGTGCCAGCATCGCGGGACTAGCGGGAAATGAGCAGTACTTC.

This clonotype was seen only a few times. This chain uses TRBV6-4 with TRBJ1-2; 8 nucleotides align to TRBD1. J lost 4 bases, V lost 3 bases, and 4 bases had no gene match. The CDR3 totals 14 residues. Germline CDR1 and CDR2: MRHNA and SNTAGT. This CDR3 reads CASSDGQGPYGYTF. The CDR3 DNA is TGTGCCAGCAGTGATGGACAGGGACCCTATGGCTACACCTTC.

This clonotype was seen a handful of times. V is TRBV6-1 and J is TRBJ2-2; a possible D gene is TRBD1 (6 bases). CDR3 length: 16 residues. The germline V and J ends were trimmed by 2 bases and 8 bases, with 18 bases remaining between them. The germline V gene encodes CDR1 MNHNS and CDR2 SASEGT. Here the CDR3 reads CASSELGARAAGELFF. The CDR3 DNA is TGTGCCAGCAGTGAACTGGGGGCACGGGCAGCGGGGGAGCTGTTTTTT.

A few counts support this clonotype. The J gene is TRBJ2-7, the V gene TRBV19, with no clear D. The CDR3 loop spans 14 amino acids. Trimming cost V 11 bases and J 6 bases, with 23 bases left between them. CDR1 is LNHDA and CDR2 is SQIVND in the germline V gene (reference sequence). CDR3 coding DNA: TGTGCCGTCCAAGCACGGCACTTGAACGGCGAGCAGTACTTC. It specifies CAVQARHLNGEQYF.

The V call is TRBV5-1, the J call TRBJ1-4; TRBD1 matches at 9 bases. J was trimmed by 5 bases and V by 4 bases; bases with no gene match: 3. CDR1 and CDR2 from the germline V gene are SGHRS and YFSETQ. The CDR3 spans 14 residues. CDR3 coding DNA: TGCGCCAGCAGCATGGGACAGGGAAATGAAAAACTGTTTTTT. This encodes CASSMGQGNEKLFF.

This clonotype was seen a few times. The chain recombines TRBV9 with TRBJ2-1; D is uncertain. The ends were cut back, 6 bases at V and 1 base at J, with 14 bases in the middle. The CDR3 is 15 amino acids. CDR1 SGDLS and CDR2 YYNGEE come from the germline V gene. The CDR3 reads CASTNLGLSYNEQFF. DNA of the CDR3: TGTGCCAGCACCAACCTAGGTTTGTCCTACAATGAGCAGTTCTTC.

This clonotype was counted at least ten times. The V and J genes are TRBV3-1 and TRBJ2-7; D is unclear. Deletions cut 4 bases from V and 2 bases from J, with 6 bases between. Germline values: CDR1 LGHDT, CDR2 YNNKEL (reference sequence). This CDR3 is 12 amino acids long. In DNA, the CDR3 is TGTGCCAGCAGCCGATCCACCTACGAGCAGTACTTC. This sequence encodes CASSRSTYEQYF.

CDR3 in DNA: TGTGCCAGCAGTTTTGCAGGGGGCTACTATGGCTACACCTTC. Protein sequence: CASSFAGGYYGYTF. The J gene is TRBJ1-2, the V gene TRBV28, with 8 positions matching TRBD1. CDR3 length: 14 amino acids. Germline V gives CDR1 MDHEN, CDR2 SYDVKM. V lost 3 bases, J lost 3 bases, and 3 bases stayed unmatched.

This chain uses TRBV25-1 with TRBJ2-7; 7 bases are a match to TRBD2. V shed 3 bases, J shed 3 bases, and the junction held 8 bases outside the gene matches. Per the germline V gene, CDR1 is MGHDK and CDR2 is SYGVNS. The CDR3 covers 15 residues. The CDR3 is CASSETSGMSYEQYF. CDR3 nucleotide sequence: TGTGCCAGCAGTGAGACCAGCGGGATGAGCTACGAGCAGTACTTC.

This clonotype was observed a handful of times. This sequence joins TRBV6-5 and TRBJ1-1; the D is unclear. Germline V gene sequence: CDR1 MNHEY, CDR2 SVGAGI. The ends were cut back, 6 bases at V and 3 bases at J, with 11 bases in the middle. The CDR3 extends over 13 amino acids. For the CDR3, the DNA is TGTGCCAGCAGCCCACTGGGCTACACTGAAGCTTTCTTT. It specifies CASSPLGYTEAFF.

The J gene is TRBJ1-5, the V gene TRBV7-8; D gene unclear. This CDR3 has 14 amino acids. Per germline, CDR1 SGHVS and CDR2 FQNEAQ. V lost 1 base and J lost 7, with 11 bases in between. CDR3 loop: CASSLVEGQQPQHF. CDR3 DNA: TGTGCCAGCAGCTTAGTAGAAGGCCAGCAGCCCCAGCATTTT.

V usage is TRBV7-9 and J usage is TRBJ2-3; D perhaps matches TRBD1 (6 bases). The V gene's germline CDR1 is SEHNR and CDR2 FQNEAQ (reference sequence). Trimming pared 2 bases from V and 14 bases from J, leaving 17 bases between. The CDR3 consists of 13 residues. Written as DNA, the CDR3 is TGTGCCAGCAGCTTAATCGCGGACAGCCGAGCGTATTTT. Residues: CASSLIADSRAYF.

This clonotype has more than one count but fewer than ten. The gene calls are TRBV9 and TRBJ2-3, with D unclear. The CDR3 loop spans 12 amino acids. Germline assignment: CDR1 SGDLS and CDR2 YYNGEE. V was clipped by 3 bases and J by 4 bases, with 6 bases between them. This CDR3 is CASSAEPDTQYF. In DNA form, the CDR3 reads TGTGCCAGCAGCGCAGAACCAGATACGCAGTATTTT. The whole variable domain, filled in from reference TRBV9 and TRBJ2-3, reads DSGVTQTPKHLITATGQRVTLRCSPRSGDLSVYWYQQSLDQGLQFLIQYYNGEERAKGNILERFSAQQFPDLHSELNLSSLELGDSALYFCASSAEPDTQYFGPGTRLTVL.